The TCR beta chain described here comes from a study of cytomegalovirus exposure and HLA in healthy donors. Only in-frame clones appear in the TCRdb table, and some are missing; sequencing was by immunoSEQ multiplex PCR. This sample carries about 82,000 clones, roughly 94% of them seen once, and the ten largest clones take around 0.69%. V dropped 0 bases and J dropped 6; count of bases not matched to a gene: 7. There are 17 residues in the CDR3. Germline loops: CDR1 MGHRA, CDR2 YSYEKL. The rearrangement uses TRBV4-1 and TRBJ2-2; the match to TRBD2 covers 10 bases. Specimen: PBMCs. The TCR comes from a woman between 18 and 30 years old in good health and CMV-seronegative. CDR3 loop: CASSQERLAGVSGELFF. In DNA, the CDR3 is TGCGCCAGCAGCCAAGAGCGGCTAGCGGGGGTTTCCGGGGAGCTGTTTTTT.